One and the same sample provided the 2 T cell receptor beta chains below, sequenced in a study of blood T cell repertoires in COVID-19. Sequencing used immunoSEQ multiplex PCR; TCRdb keeps in-frame clones, though not all of them. Seen here are approximately 290,000 clones, approximately 90% observed once, and the top ten hold around 2%. Sequencing was performed on peripheral blood. The receptors were gathered from a woman younger than 45 with COVID-19, enrolled during active disease.

This chain links TRBV11-2 with TRBJ2-7, with 7 nucleotides matching TRBD1. The germline gives CDR1 SGHAT, CDR2 FQNNGV. Germline trimming cut 5 bases from V and 4 bases from J; bases unmatched to any gene: 2. CDR3 size: 12 residues. CDR3 amino acids: CASSGDSYEQYF. CDR3 in DNA: TGTGCCAGCAGCGGGGACAGTTACGAGCAGTACTTC. The complete variable domain, with remaining parts taken from reference TRBV11-2 and TRBJ2-7, reads EAGVAQSPRYKIIEKRQSVAFWCNPISGHATLYWYQQILGQGPKLLIQFQNNGVVDDSQLPKDRFSAERLKGVDSTLKIQPAKLEDSAVYLCASSGDSYEQYFGPGTRLTVT.

V is TRBV5-1 and J is TRBJ1-1; D might be TRBD1 (6 bases). The CDR3 consists of 20 residues. The ends were cut back, 0 bases at V and 1 base at J, with 25 bases in the middle. CDR1 and CDR2 (germline): SGHRS, YFSETQ. CDR3 residues: CASSLVRLPGGVSGNTEAFF. For the CDR3, the DNA is TGCGCCAGCAGCTTGGTTCGGCTCCCGGGGGGCGTCTCGGGGAACACTGAAGCTTTCTTT.